Presented here are 25 T cell receptor beta chains from one specimen sequenced in a study of cytomegalovirus exposure and HLA in healthy donors. Vbeta (60) and Jbeta (13) primers were used in the PCR. Data came from immunoSEQ multiplex PCR; TCRdb stores just in-frame clones and leaves some out. The sample has approximately 90,000 clones; more than 70% are singletons. Sequenced input: PBMCs. The receptors were sampled from a man aged 35-49 years in good health and CMV-seronegative.

Here the CDR3 DNA reads TGCGCCAGCAGCCAAGGGTTGGGGGCGGGGGCTCGGGATACGCAGTATTTT. Its translation is CASSQGLGAGARDTQYF. The chain couples TRBV4-1 to TRBJ2-3; perhaps TRBD2 as D (7 bases). Germline assignment: CDR1 MGHRA and CDR2 YSYEKL. CDR3 length: 17 amino acids. The V end lost 1 base, the J end lost 6 bases, and 20 bases lay between the germline ends.

This clone was observed a handful of times. CDR3 in amino acids: CASSPFQGAGGEQFF. In DNA form, the CDR3 reads TGTGCCAGCAGCCCTTTCCAGGGGGCAGGGGGTGAGCAGTTCTTC. V usage is TRBV7-8 and J usage is TRBJ2-1, with TRBD1 matching 8 bases. The J segment lost 9 bases and the V segment lost 5 bases, leaving 12 bases of the junction unmatched. Germline lookup yields CDR1 SGHVS and CDR2 FQNEAQ. The CDR3 is 15 amino acids.

The CDR3 is CAWSPLGQGEREQYF. The CDR3 DNA sequence: TGTGCCTGGAGTCCCCTAGGACAGGGGGAAAGGGAGCAGTACTTC. The rearrangement uses TRBV30 and TRBJ2-7; 10 nucleotides line up with TRBD1. V shed 2 bases and J 7 bases; nucleotides not matched to a gene: 11. The CDR3 runs to 15 residues. Germline CDR1 is GTSNPN and CDR2 is SVGIG (reference sequence). Full variable domain (missing parts from reference TRBV30 and TRBJ2-7): SQTIHQWPATLVQPVGSPLSLECTVEGTSNPNLYWYRQAAGRGLQLLFYSVGIGQISSEVPQNLSASRPQDRQFILSSKKLLLSDSGFYLCAWSPLGQGEREQYFGPGTRLTVT.

This clone was seen only once. V and J are TRBV18 and TRBJ1-5, with a weak D call TRBD1 (5 bases). The CDR3 covers 13 residues. Germline CDR1 and CDR2: KGHSH and LQKENI. The V end was cut by 3 bases, the J end by 4 bases, with 7 bases between. CDR3 sequence: CASSPTENQPQHF. DNA for the CDR3: TGTGCCAGCTCACCGACAGAAAATCAGCCCCAGCATTTT.

J is TRBJ1-2 and V is TRBV6-5; D unclear. V lost 5 bases and J 8 bases, leaving 12 bases between the germline ends. CDR3 length equals 12 residues. Germline values: CDR1 MNHEY, CDR2 SVGAGI. The CDR3 DNA reads TGTGCCAGCAGTGCCCGAGCGGGAGGCTACACCTTC. Its translation is CASSARAGGYTF.

V usage is TRBV7-9 and J usage is TRBJ2-7, with D unresolved. CDR3 length equals 13 residues. Germline CDR1 reads SEHNR; CDR2 reads FQNEAQ (reference sequence). The CDR3, as DNA: TGTGCTACCACTACGGGTCTTACCTACGAGCAGTACTTC. Amino acid sequence: CATTTGLTYEQYF. Supplemented by reference TRBV7-9 and TRBJ2-7, the full variable domain reads DTGVSQNPRHKITKRGQNVTFRCDPISEHNRLYWYRQTLGQGPEFLTYFQNEAQLEKSRLLSDRFSAERPKGSFSTLEIQRTEQGDSAMYLCATTTGLTYEQYFGPGTRLTVT.

J is TRBJ1-2 and V is TRBV6-6; 9 bases are shared with TRBD1. There are 13 residues in the CDR3. V lost 6 bases, J lost 8 bases, and 7 bases stayed unmatched. Germline lookup yields CDR1 MNHNY and CDR2 SVGAGI (reference sequence). The DNA of the CDR3 is TGTGCCAGCAGGGCCGGGACAGGGCCCGGCTACACCTTC. This sequence encodes CASRAGTGPGYTF.

The gene calls are TRBV5-5 and TRBJ2-4, with a tentative D call TRBD2 (5 bases). The V end was cut by 0 bases, the J end by 6 bases, with 13 bases between. Germline V gene data show CDR1 as SGHKS and CDR2 as YYEKEE (reference sequence). The CDR3 is 15 residues long. The CDR3 DNA follows: TGTGCCAGCAGCTTGGAACAGCCGGGGAGAAACATTCAGTACTTC. This encodes CASSLEQPGRNIQYF.

This clone was seen a few times. The CDR3 DNA reads TGTGCCAGCAGCCAAGGACAAGAAAACACCATATATTTT. Translation gives CASSQGQENTIYF. The chain couples TRBV4-2 to TRBJ1-3; D is uncertain. The ends were cut back, 1 base at V and 6 bases at J, with 7 bases in the middle. Germline V gene data show CDR1 as LGHNA and CDR2 as YNFKEQ. The CDR3 length is 13 residues.

This clone has just a few counts. The rearrangement uses TRBV6-1 and TRBJ2-5, with no clear D. Between the trimmed V and J ends, which lost 1 base and 9 bases, there was a span of 6 bases. CDR1 and CDR2 (germline): MNHNS, SASEGT. This CDR3 is 11 amino acids long. The CDR3 DNA follows: TGTGCCAGCAGTGAAGTCGAGGCCCAGTACTTC. Amino acids: CASSEVEAQYF.

The chain has TRBV6-5 and TRBJ1-4; D is ambiguous. The CDR3 extends over 14 amino acids. The ends were cut back, 6 bases at V and 4 bases at J, with 12 bases in the middle. The germline V gene has CDR1 MNHEY and CDR2 SVGAGI. DNA of the CDR3: TGTGCCAGCAGCCCCCGGGAGATTAATGAAAAACTGTTTTTT. It yields the protein CASSPREINEKLFF.

This chain links TRBV11-2 with TRBJ1-1; D is possibly TRBD1 (5 bases). Trimming cost V 2 bases and J 7 bases, with 14 bases left between them. Germline V lookup: CDR1 SGHAT, CDR2 FQNNGV. The CDR3 runs 14 residues. CDR3 amino acids: CASSLRGAAFEAFF. In DNA form, the CDR3 reads TGTGCCAGCAGCTTACGCGGGGCCGCTTTTGAAGCTTTCTTT. Filled out from reference TRBV11-2 and TRBJ1-1, the complete variable domain reads EAGVAQSPRYKIIEKRQSVAFWCNPISGHATLYWYQQILGQGPKLLIQFQNNGVVDDSQLPKDRFSAERLKGVDSTLKIQPAKLEDSAVYLCASSLRGAAFEAFFGQGTRLTVV.

This chain uses TRBV6-6 with TRBJ1-5; the D is unclear. The V gene's germline CDR1 is MNHNY and CDR2 SVGAGI (reference sequence). The V end was cut by 5 bases, the J end by 5 bases, with 7 bases between. The CDR3 extends over 12 amino acids. Written as DNA, the CDR3 is TGTGCCAGCAGTCTCCGGGATCAGCCCCAGCATTTT. Translated, it gives CASSLRDQPQHF.

The chain is built from TRBV5-5 and TRBJ1-1; D possibly corresponds to TRBD1 (6 bases). CDR3 length: 16 amino acids. The germline V and J ends were trimmed by 2 bases and 0 bases, with 14 bases remaining between them. The germline V gene has CDR1 SGHKS and CDR2 YYEKEE (reference sequence). CDR3 sequence: CASSLVSGVVNTEAFF. CDR3 in DNA: TGTGCCAGCAGCTTAGTGTCAGGGGTCGTGAACACTGAAGCTTTCTTT.

The chain joins TRBV19 to TRBJ2-7; D remains unclear. Trimming left V 5 bases short and J 0 bases short, with 11 bases between. Per the germline V gene, CDR1 is LNHDA and CDR2 is SQIVND (reference sequence). This CDR3 contains 14 residues. For the CDR3, the DNA is TGTGCCAGTAGTCCCCCCGGGTCCTCCTACGAGCAGTACTTC. Encoded protein: CASSPPGSSYEQYF. Supplemented by reference TRBV19 and TRBJ2-7, the full variable domain reads DGGITQSPKYLFRKEGQNVTLSCEQNLNHDAMYWYRQDPGQGLRLIYYSQIVNDFQKGDIAEGYSVSREKKESFPLTVTSAQKNPTAFYLCASSPPGSSYEQYFGPGTRLTVT.

The V and J genes are TRBV6-6 and TRBJ1-1; D is unresolved. V was cut by 7 bases and J by 2 bases, with 11 bases left in between. CDR3 length: 13 residues. Germline loops: CDR1 MNHNY, CDR2 SVGAGI (reference sequence). CDR3 nucleotide sequence: TGTGCCAGCACTTTACCGGGTAACACTGAAGCTTTCTTT. This sequence encodes CASTLPGNTEAFF.

The chain carries TRBV4-2 and TRBJ1-1; 10 bases align to TRBD1. With V trimmed by 4 bases and J by 4 bases, 12 bases remained unmatched. Germline values: CDR1 LGHNA, CDR2 YNFKEQ. This CDR3 has 17 residues. CDR3: CASSPLRQGAIGTEAFF. Here the CDR3 DNA reads TGTGCCAGCAGCCCCTTAAGACAGGGGGCTATCGGCACTGAAGCTTTCTTT.

The V call is TRBV28, the J call TRBJ2-5; 8 nucleotides agree with TRBD1. Germline values: CDR1 MDHEN, CDR2 SYDVKM. The CDR3 runs to 14 residues. The V gene end was trimmed by 6 bases and the J gene end by 5 bases; junction bases not matched to a gene: 8. Here the CDR3 reads CASSQDRVGETQYF. As DNA, the CDR3 is TGTGCCAGCAGCCAGGACAGGGTAGGGGAGACCCAGTACTTC.

This chain links TRBV7-8 with TRBJ1-5; a weak D match, TRBD1 (6 bases). This CDR3 region has 15 residues. Trimming took off 4 bases at V and 6 bases at J, with 16 bases between the two ends. Per the germline V gene, CDR1 is SGHVS and CDR2 is FQNEAQ. DNA of the CDR3: TGTGCCAGCAGCTCCGGCACAGGGCTCGGTCAGCCCCAGCATTTT. It translates to CASSSGTGLGQPQHF.

The chain links TRBV7-8 to TRBJ2-5, with TRBD2 identical over 14 bases. V trimming: 1 base; J trimming: 5 bases; junction bases outside the gene matches: 3. CDR3 length equals 16 residues. Germline loops: CDR1 SGHVS, CDR2 FQNEAQ. For the CDR3, the DNA is TGTGCCAGCAGCTTAGTGGGACTAGCGGGAGTGGAGACCCAGTACTTC. This encodes CASSLVGLAGVETQYF.

In its sample, this clone was seen a few times. The chain employs TRBV28 and TRBJ2-7, with 9 bases matching TRBD2. The CDR3 runs 16 residues. The germline gives CDR1 MDHEN, CDR2 SYDVKM. V lost 6 bases, J lost 0 bases, and 9 bases stayed unmatched. As DNA, the CDR3 is TGTGCCAGCAGCCTACGGACTAGCGTCAGCTCCTACGAGCAGTACTTC. Residues: CASSLRTSVSSYEQYF.

This clone was detected only once. The chain uses TRBV6-4 and TRBJ2-7; a possible D gene is TRBD1 (5 bases). This CDR3 region has 13 residues. V was pared by 11 bases and J by 5 bases, with 19 bases between. Germline values: CDR1 MRHNA, CDR2 SNTAGT. CDR3: CASQDSVLNEQYF. The DNA for the CDR3 is TGTGCCTCCCAAGACAGCGTTTTGAACGAGCAGTACTTC.

This clone has only a few counts. This CDR3 is CASSLTGVGGEQYF. As DNA, the CDR3 is TGTGCCAGCAGCTTAACAGGGGTAGGGGGCGAGCAGTACTTC. The genes are TRBV7-9 and TRBJ2-7; the match to TRBD1 covers 7 bases. This CDR3 has 14 residues. V dropped 2 bases and J dropped 6; count of bases not matched to a gene: 7. CDR1 is SEHNR and CDR2 is FQNEAQ in the germline V gene (reference sequence).

The chain recombines TRBV7-2 with TRBJ2-3; D not certain. V lost 1 base to trimming and J lost 1 base, with 12 bases between them. The CDR3 length is 16 residues. Germline assignment: CDR1 SGHTA and CDR2 FQGNSA. The CDR3 coding sequence is TGTGCCAGCAGCTTAGGGCTACAGTCTCGCACAGATACGCAGTATTTT. This encodes CASSLGLQSRTDTQYF.

There are a few counts of this clone. This rearrangement joins TRBV14 to TRBJ1-4; 8 bases are shared with TRBD1. The CDR3 loop spans 16 amino acids. The trim removed 0 bases at V and 7 bases at J, leaving 7 bases unmatched. Germline V lookup: CDR1 SGHDN, CDR2 FVKESK. CDR3 bases: TGTGCCAGCAGCCAAGATTTGCAGGGGGCGGGTGAAAAACTGTTTTTT. Its protein is CASSQDLQGAGEKLFF.